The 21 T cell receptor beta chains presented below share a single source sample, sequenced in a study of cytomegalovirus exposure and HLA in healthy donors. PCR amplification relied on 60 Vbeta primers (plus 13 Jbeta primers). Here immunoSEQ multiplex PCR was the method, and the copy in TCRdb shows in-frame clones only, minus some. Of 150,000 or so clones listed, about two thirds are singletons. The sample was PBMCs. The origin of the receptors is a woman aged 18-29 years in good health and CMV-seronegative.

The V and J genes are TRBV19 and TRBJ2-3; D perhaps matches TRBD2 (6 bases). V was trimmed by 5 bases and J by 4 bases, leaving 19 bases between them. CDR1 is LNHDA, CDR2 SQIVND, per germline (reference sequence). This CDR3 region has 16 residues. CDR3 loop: CASSAAGLTGADTQYF. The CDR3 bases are TGTGCCAGTAGTGCCGCGGGACTTACGGGGGCAGATACGCAGTATTTT.

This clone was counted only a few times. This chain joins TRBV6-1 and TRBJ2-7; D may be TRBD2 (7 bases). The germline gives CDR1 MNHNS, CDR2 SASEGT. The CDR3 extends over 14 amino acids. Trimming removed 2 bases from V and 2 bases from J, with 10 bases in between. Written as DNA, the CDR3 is TGTGCCAGCAGTGAATGGGGGGGGCCCTACGAGCAGTACTTC. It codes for CASSEWGGPYEQYF.

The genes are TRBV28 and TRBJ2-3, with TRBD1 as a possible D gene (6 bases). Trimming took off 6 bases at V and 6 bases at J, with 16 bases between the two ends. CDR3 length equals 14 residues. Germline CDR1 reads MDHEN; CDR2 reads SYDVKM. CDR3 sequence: CASSSVGGTDTQYF. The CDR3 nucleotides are TGTGCCAGCAGCTCGGTAGGGGGTACGGATACGCAGTATTTT.

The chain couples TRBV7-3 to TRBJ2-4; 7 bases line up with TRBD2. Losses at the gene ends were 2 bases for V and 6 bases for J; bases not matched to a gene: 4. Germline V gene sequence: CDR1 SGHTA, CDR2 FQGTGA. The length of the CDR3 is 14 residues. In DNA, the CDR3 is TGTGCCAGCAGCTTAGGTGGGGGGGGAAACATTCAGTACTTC. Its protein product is CASSLGGGGNIQYF.

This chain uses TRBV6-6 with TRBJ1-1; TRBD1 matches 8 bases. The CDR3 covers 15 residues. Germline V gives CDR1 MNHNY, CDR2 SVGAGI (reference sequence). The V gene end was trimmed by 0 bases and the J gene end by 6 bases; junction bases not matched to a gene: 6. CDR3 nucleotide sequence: TGTGCCAGCAGTTACTCGCCCACAGGGGGTCCTGAAGCTTTCTTT. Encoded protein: CASSYSPTGGPEAFF.

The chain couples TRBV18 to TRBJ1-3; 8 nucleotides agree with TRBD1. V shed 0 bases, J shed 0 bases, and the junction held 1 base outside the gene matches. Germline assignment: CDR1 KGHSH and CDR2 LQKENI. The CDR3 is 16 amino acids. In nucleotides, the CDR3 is TGTGCCAGCTCACCACCGACAGGGGTCTCTGGAAACACCATATATTTT. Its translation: CASSPPTGVSGNTIYF.

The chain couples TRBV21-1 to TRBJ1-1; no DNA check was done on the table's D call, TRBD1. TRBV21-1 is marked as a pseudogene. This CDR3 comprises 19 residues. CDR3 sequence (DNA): TGTGCCAGCAGCAAACCCGGCCCGGACAGGGGCACCTGTTGGTTTGAAGCTTTCTTT. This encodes CASSKPGPDRGTCWFEAFF.

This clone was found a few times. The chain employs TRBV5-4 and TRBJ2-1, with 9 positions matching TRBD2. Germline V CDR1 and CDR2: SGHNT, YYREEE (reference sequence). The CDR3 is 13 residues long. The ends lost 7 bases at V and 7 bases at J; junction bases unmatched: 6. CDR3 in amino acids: CASGGLAGNEQFF. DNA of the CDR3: TGTGCCAGCGGGGGACTAGCCGGGAATGAGCAGTTCTTC.

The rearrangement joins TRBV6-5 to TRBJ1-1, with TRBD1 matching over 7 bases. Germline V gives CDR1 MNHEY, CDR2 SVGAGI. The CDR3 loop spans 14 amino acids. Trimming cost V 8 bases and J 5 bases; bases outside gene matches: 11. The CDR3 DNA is TGTGCCAGCGCCTCCGCAGGGGGAGGTACTGAAGCTTTCTTT. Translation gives CASASAGGGTEAFF.

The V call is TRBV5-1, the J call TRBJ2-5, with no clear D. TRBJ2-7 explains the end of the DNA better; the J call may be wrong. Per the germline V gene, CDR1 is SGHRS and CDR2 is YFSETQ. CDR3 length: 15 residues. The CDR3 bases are TGCGCCAGCAGGCTCATAGAGGCTAGCTCCTACGAGCAGTACTTC. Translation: CASRLIEASSYEQYF.

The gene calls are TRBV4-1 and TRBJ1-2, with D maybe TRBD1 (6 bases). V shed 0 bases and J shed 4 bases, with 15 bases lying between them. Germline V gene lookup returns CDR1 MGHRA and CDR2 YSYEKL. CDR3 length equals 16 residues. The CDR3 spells CASSQEQGSIGYGYTF. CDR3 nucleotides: TGCGCCAGCAGCCAAGAGCAGGGGTCTATCGGCTATGGCTACACCTTC.

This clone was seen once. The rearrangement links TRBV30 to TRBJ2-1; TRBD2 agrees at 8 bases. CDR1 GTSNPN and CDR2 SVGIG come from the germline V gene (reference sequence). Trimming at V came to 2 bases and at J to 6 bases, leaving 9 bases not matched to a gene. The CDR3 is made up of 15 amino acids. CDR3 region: CAWSTPVAGGNEQFF. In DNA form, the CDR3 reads TGTGCCTGGAGTACCCCAGTGGCGGGGGGCAATGAGCAGTTCTTC.

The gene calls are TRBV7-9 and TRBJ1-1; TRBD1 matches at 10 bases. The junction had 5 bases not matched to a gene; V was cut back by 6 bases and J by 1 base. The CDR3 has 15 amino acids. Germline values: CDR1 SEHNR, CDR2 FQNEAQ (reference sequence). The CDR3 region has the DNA TGTGCCAGCAGGCGACAGGGGGCCCCGAACACTGAAGCTTTCTTT. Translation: CASRRQGAPNTEAFF.

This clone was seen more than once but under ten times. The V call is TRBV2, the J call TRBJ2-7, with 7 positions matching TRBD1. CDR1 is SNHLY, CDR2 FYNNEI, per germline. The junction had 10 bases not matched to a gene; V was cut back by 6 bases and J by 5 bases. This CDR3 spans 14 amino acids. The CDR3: CASSPTGLLDEQYF. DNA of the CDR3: TGTGCCAGCAGCCCGACAGGGCTTCTCGACGAGCAGTACTTC.

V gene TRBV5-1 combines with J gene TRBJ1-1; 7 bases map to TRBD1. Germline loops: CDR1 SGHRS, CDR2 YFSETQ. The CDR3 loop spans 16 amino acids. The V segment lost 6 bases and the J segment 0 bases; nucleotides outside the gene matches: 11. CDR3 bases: TGCGCCAGCACTTCGGGACAGTCGAGGATGAACACTGAAGCTTTCTTT. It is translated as CASTSGQSRMNTEAFF.

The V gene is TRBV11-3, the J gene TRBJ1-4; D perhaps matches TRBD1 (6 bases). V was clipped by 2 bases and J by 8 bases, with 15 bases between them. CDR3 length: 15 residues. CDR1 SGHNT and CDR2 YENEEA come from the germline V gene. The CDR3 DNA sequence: TGTGCCAGCAGCTTAAAGGGACACTCGCACGAAAAACTGTTTTTT. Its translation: CASSLKGHSHEKLFF.

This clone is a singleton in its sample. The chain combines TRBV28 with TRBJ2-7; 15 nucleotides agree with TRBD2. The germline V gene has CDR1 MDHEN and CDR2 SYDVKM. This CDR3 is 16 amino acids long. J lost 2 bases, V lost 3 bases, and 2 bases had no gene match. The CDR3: CASSFRTSGGAYEQYF. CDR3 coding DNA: TGTGCCAGCAGTTTCAGGACTAGCGGGGGGGCCTACGAGCAGTACTTC.

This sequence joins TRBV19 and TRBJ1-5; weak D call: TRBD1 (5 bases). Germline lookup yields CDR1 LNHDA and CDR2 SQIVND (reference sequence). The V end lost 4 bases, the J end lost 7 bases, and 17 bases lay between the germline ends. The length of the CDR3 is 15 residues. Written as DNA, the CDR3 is TGTGCCAGTAGTACCCGTTGGGGGGGTGGCCAGCCCCAGCATTTT. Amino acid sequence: CASSTRWGGGQPQHF.

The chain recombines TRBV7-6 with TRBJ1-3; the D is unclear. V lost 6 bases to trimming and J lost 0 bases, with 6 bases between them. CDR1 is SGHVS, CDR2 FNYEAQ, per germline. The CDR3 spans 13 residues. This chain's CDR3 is CASRGLSGNTIYF. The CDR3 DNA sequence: TGTGCCAGCAGAGGACTCTCTGGAAACACCATATATTTT.

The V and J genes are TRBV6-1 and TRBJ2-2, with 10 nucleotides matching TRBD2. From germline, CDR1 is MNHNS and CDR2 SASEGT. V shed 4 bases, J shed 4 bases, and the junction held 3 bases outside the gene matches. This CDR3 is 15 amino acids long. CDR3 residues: CASSAGTSATGELFF. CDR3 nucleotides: TGTGCCAGCAGTGCCGGGACTAGCGCCACCGGGGAGCTGTTTTTT.

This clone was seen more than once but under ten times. The CDR3 loop reads CASTRGGLVTGELFF. CDR3 bases: TGTGCCAGCACCCGAGGGGGACTAGTCACCGGGGAGCTGTTTTTT. V is TRBV9 and J is TRBJ2-2, with TRBD2 matching over 8 bases. Germline loops: CDR1 SGDLS, CDR2 YYNGEE. V shed 6 bases, J shed 4 bases, and the junction held 8 bases outside the gene matches. The CDR3 loop spans 15 amino acids.